Listed below are T cell receptor beta chains from one sample, sequenced in a study of CD8 T cells in Susac syndrome. TCRdb reprocessed the immunoSEQ multiplex PCR reads via MiXCR and lists one record per CDR3 protein. The sample includes 180,000 or so distinct CDR3 sequences, roughly 94% of them seen just once. Input material: CD4+ T cells from PBMCs. These receptors were taken from a human donor with Susac syndrome. CDR3s include the opening cysteine and the closing phenylalanine or tryptophan. Fields, in order: clone size, D gene, J gene, V gene, CDR3 protein, CDR3 DNA. D genes are given only for firm matches. Clone size is given for some rows only: seen once, a few or many times, or a class if the clone is expanded.

clone_size: NA; d_call: TRBD1; j_call: TRBJ2-7; v_call: TRBV29-1; cdr3_aa: CSVVGQSYEQYF; cdr3_nt: TGCAGCGTTGTGGGACAGAGCTACGAGCAGTACTTC
clone_size: NA; d_call: NA; j_call: TRBJ2-3; v_call: TRBV30; cdr3_aa: CAWSFGLADTQYF; cdr3_nt: TGTGCCTGGAGTTTTGGATTAGCAGATACGCAGTATTTT
clone_size: once; d_call: TRBD1; j_call: TRBJ2-7; v_call: TRBV7-2; cdr3_aa: CASSPGQGAQYEQYF; cdr3_nt: TGTGCCAGCAGCCCGGGACAGGGGGCGCAGTACGAGCAGTACTTC
clone_size: NA; d_call: TRBD2; j_call: TRBJ2-7; v_call: TRBV20-1; cdr3_aa: CSAEGLAAHEQYF; cdr3_nt: TGCAGTGCTGAGGGACTAGCTGCCCACGAGCAGTACTTC
clone_size: NA; d_call: NA; j_call: TRBJ2-1; v_call: TRBV25-1; cdr3_aa: CASSEFSGLGDEQFF; cdr3_nt: TGTGCCAGCAGTGAATTTTCGGGCCTTGGGGATGAGCAGTTCTTC
clone_size: NA; d_call: TRBD1; j_call: TRBJ1-2; v_call: TRBV20-1; cdr3_aa: CSARSDREYGYTF; cdr3_nt: TGCAGTGCTAGGTCGGACAGGGAATATGGCTACACCTTC
clone_size: NA; d_call: NA; j_call: TRBJ1-6; v_call: TRBV29-1; cdr3_aa: CSVEIGDPPHNSPLHF; cdr3_nt: TGCAGCGTTGAAATCGGGGACCCACCCCATAATTCACCCCTCCACTTT
clone_size: NA; d_call: TRBD1; j_call: TRBJ2-5; v_call: TRBV9; cdr3_aa: CASSKQGETQYF; cdr3_nt: TGTGCCAGCAGCAAACAGGGGGAGACCCAGTACTTC
clone_size: NA; d_call: NA; j_call: TRBJ2-3; v_call: TRBV5-1; cdr3_aa: CASSLLWGGTDTQYF; cdr3_nt: TGCGCCAGCAGCCTCTTATGGGGGGGCACAGATACGCAGTATTTT
clone_size: NA; d_call: NA; j_call: TRBJ2-2; v_call: TRBV28; cdr3_aa: CASRSSPGERNTGELFF; cdr3_nt: TGTGCCAGCAGATCGAGCCCCGGCGAGCGGAACACCGGGGAGCTGTTTTTT
clone_size: NA; d_call: NA; j_call: TRBJ2-1; v_call: TRBV10-2; cdr3_aa: CASSRMGSRSNEQFF; cdr3_nt: TGCGCCAGCTCCCGAATGGGTAGCCGGTCGAATGAGCAGTTCTTC
clone_size: once; d_call: NA; j_call: TRBJ2-2; v_call: TRBV28; cdr3_aa: CATQGGANTGELFF; cdr3_nt: TGTGCCACCCAGGGTGGGGCGAACACCGGGGAGCTGTTTTTT
clone_size: once; d_call: NA; j_call: TRBJ2-7; v_call: TRBV25-1; cdr3_aa: CASSEWGQREQYF; cdr3_nt: TGTGCCAGCAGTGAATGGGGCCAGCGAGAGCAGTACTTC
clone_size: NA; d_call: TRBD2; j_call: TRBJ2-5; v_call: TRBV4-2; cdr3_aa: CASSQEVGSGGAPARTQYF; cdr3_nt: TGTGCCAGCAGCCAAGAAGTCGGTAGCGGGGGCGCCCCCGCACGGACCCAGTACTTC
clone_size: NA; d_call: TRBD2; j_call: TRBJ2-1; v_call: TRBV14; cdr3_aa: CASKHWGGYEQFF; cdr3_nt: TGTGCCAGCAAACACTGGGGAGGGTATGAGCAGTTCTTC
clone_size: NA; d_call: TRBD2; j_call: TRBJ2-1; v_call: TRBV12-5; cdr3_aa: CASGFMSGSNEQFF; cdr3_nt: TGTGCTAGTGGTTTTATGAGCGGGAGCAATGAGCAGTTCTTC
clone_size: NA; d_call: NA; j_call: TRBJ2-3; v_call: TRBV29-1; cdr3_aa: CSVALITDTQYF; cdr3_nt: TGCAGCGTAGCCCTGATCACAGATACGCAGTATTTT
clone_size: NA; d_call: NA; j_call: TRBJ2-2; v_call: TRBV20-1; cdr3_aa: CSGGTENTGELFF; cdr3_nt: TGCAGCGGAGGGACAGAAAACACCGGGGAGCTGTTTTTT
clone_size: NA; d_call: NA; j_call: TRBJ2-7; v_call: TRBV7-2; cdr3_aa: CASSQTRDTAYEQYF; cdr3_nt: TGTGCCAGCAGCCAAACCCGGGACACTGCCTACGAGCAGTACTTC
clone_size: NA; d_call: NA; j_call: TRBJ1-1; v_call: TRBV27; cdr3_aa: CASRDRMNTEAFF; cdr3_nt: TGTGCCAGCAGGGACAGAATGAACACTGAAGCTTTCTTT
clone_size: NA; d_call: TRBD2; j_call: TRBJ2-7; v_call: TRBV4-2; cdr3_aa: CASSQYGLASYEQYF; cdr3_nt: TGTGCCAGCAGCCAGTACGGACTAGCCTCCTACGAGCAGTACTTC
clone_size: NA; d_call: TRBD1; j_call: TRBJ2-5; v_call: TRBV18; cdr3_aa: CASSPRTGVRETQYF; cdr3_nt: TGTGCCAGCTCACCAAGGACAGGGGTAAGGGAGACCCAGTACTTC
clone_size: NA; d_call: NA; j_call: TRBJ2-5; v_call: TRBV24-1; cdr3_aa: CATSFFRTEETQYF; cdr3_nt: TGTGCCACCAGTTTCTTCCGGACAGAGGAGACCCAGTACTTC
clone_size: NA; d_call: NA; j_call: TRBJ1-5; v_call: TRBV6-5; cdr3_aa: CASSKDRSSNQPQHF; cdr3_nt: TGTGCCAGCAGTAAGGACAGAAGTAGCAATCAGCCCCAGCATTTT
clone_size: NA; d_call: NA; j_call: TRBJ1-2; v_call: TRBV29-1; cdr3_aa: CSSNGGGYGYTF; cdr3_nt: TGCAGCTCTAACGGGGGCGGCTATGGCTACACCTTC
clone_size: NA; d_call: TRBD1; j_call: TRBJ1-1; v_call: TRBV28; cdr3_aa: CASRLDRASTEAFF; cdr3_nt: TGTGCCAGCAGATTAGACAGGGCCAGCACTGAAGCTTTCTTT
clone_size: NA; d_call: TRBD1; j_call: TRBJ1-5; v_call: TRBV19; cdr3_aa: CASSSPGGNQPQHF; cdr3_nt: TGTGCCAGTAGTTCGCCAGGGGGGAATCAGCCCCAGCATTTT
clone_size: NA; d_call: NA; j_call: TRBJ1-2; v_call: TRBV5-1; cdr3_aa: CASSLAQSNYGYTF; cdr3_nt: TGCGCCAGCAGCTTGGCCCAGAGTAACTATGGCTACACCTTC
clone_size: NA; d_call: NA; j_call: TRBJ1-5; v_call: TRBV12-3/TRBV12-4; cdr3_aa: CASSFRDGSNQPQHF; cdr3_nt: TGTGCCAGCAGTTTCCGCGACGGGAGCAATCAGCCCCAGCATTTT
clone_size: NA; d_call: NA; j_call: TRBJ2-1; v_call: TRBV3-1; cdr3_aa: CASSQDSNEQFF; cdr3_nt: TGTGCCAGCAGCCAAGACTCCAATGAGCAGTTCTTC
clone_size: NA; d_call: TRBD2; j_call: TRBJ2-5; v_call: TRBV7-9; cdr3_aa: CASSIGTREETQYF; cdr3_nt: TGTGCCAGCAGCATCGGGACTAGAGAAGAGACCCAGTACTTC
clone_size: NA; d_call: TRBD2; j_call: TRBJ2-1; v_call: TRBV9; cdr3_aa: CASSGVAGNSYNEQFF; cdr3_nt: TGTGCCAGCAGCGGGGTAGCGGGAAACTCCTACAATGAGCAGTTCTTC
clone_size: NA; d_call: NA; j_call: TRBJ2-1; v_call: TRBV7-9; cdr3_aa: CASSPVRRGEQFF; cdr3_nt: TGTGCCAGCAGCCCAGTCCGCCGGGGTGAGCAGTTCTTC
clone_size: NA; d_call: NA; j_call: TRBJ1-1; v_call: TRBV3-1; cdr3_aa: CASSRTGEGIMNTEAFF; cdr3_nt: TGTGCCAGCAGCCGAACCGGTGAGGGGATCATGAACACTGAAGCTTTCTTT
clone_size: NA; d_call: TRBD1; j_call: TRBJ1-5; v_call: TRBV15; cdr3_aa: CATSRRTGVNNQPQHF; cdr3_nt: TGTGCCACCAGCAGGAGGACAGGGGTGAACAATCAGCCCCAGCATTTT
clone_size: NA; d_call: TRBD2; j_call: TRBJ2-7; v_call: TRBV20-1; cdr3_aa: CSARAAGAYEQYF; cdr3_nt: TGCAGTGCTAGAGCCGCGGGAGCCTACGAGCAGTACTTC
clone_size: NA; d_call: TRBD2; j_call: TRBJ2-7; v_call: TRBV5-1; cdr3_aa: CASSIGTSGRLEQYF; cdr3_nt: TGCGCCAGCAGCATTGGGACTAGCGGAAGGCTCGAGCAGTACTTC
clone_size: NA; d_call: NA; j_call: TRBJ2-5; v_call: TRBV7-9; cdr3_aa: CASSLLGDPAPETQYF; cdr3_nt: TGTGCCAGCAGCTTGTTGGGTGACCCGGCTCCAGAGACCCAGTACTTC
clone_size: NA; d_call: NA; j_call: TRBJ1-2; v_call: TRBV5-4; cdr3_aa: CASSPRQGPDYGYTF; cdr3_nt: TGTGCCAGCAGCCCCAGGCAGGGCCCGGACTATGGCTACACCTTC
clone_size: NA; d_call: TRBD1; j_call: TRBJ1-5; v_call: TRBV12-3/TRBV12-4; cdr3_aa: CASSFGTGGEPQHF; cdr3_nt: TGTGCCAGCAGTTTTGGGACAGGGGGCGAGCCCCAGCATTTT
clone_size: NA; d_call: NA; j_call: TRBJ1-1; v_call: TRBV7-9; cdr3_aa: CASSFISGRNTEAFF; cdr3_nt: TGTGCCAGCAGCTTTATCTCAGGGAGGAACACTGAAGCTTTCTTT
clone_size: NA; d_call: NA; j_call: TRBJ1-2; v_call: TRBV19; cdr3_aa: CASSITGTLNYGYTF; cdr3_nt: TGTGCCAGTAGTATAACCGGGACGCTTAACTATGGCTACACCTTC
clone_size: NA; d_call: TRBD1; j_call: TRBJ2-3; v_call: TRBV7-2; cdr3_aa: CASSLAGTVTDTQYF; cdr3_nt: TGTGCCAGCAGCTTAGCGGGGACAGTAACAGATACGCAGTATTTT
clone_size: NA; d_call: NA; j_call: TRBJ1-5; v_call: TRBV28; cdr3_aa: CASTVASPYSNQPQHF; cdr3_nt: TGTGCCAGCACGGTCGCAAGCCCTTATAGCAATCAGCCCCAGCATTTT
clone_size: NA; d_call: TRBD1; j_call: TRBJ1-1; v_call: TRBV4-1; cdr3_aa: CASSQDGTRQGVRRAFF; cdr3_nt: TGCGCCAGCAGCCAAGATGGGACGAGACAGGGGGTTCGACGAGCTTTCTTT
clone_size: once; d_call: TRBD1; j_call: TRBJ2-3; v_call: TRBV6-2/TRBV6-3; cdr3_aa: CASSYSGTAPSSTDTQYF; cdr3_nt: TGTGCCAGCAGTTACTCGGGGACAGCACCTTCTAGCACAGATACGCAGTATTTT
clone_size: once; d_call: NA; j_call: TRBJ1-2; v_call: TRBV19; cdr3_aa: CASGTGYGYTF; cdr3_nt: TGTGCCAGTGGAACAGGGTATGGCTACACCTTC
clone_size: NA; d_call: NA; j_call: TRBJ2-2; v_call: TRBV11-2; cdr3_aa: CASLRNLRTGELFF; cdr3_nt: TGTGCCAGCCTTCGGAATTTGCGCACCGGGGAGCTGTTTTTT
clone_size: NA; d_call: TRBD2; j_call: TRBJ2-1; v_call: TRBV4-2; cdr3_aa: CASSTELAGGPSNEQFF; cdr3_nt: TGTGCCAGCAGCACCGAACTAGCGGGAGGCCCTAGCAATGAGCAGTTCTTC
clone_size: NA; d_call: TRBD1; j_call: TRBJ2-5; v_call: TRBV28; cdr3_aa: CASSTTGAGVETQYF; cdr3_nt: TGTGCCAGCAGTACGACAGGGGCCGGGGTAGAGACCCAGTACTTC